This TCR beta chain is drawn from a study of blood T cell repertoires in COVID-19. Clones were read by immunoSEQ multiplex PCR, and TCRdb kept only the in-frame ones, dropping some. The sample holds under 200,000 clones, approximately 80% seen once. V lost 2 bases and J 1 base, leaving 6 bases between the germline ends. The CDR3 extends over 13 amino acids. CDR1 and CDR2 from the germline V gene are SGHRS and YFSETQ. This chain joins TRBV5-1 and TRBJ1-1, with unresolved D. The clonotype originates from a man in his sixties with COVID-19, enrolled during active disease. The sequenced material came from peripheral blood. The CDR3: CASSFTPNTEAFF. CDR3 in DNA: TGCGCCAGCAGCTTCACACCGAACACTGAAGCTTTCTTT. Full variable domain (remainder filled in from reference TRBV5-1 and TRBJ1-1): KAGVTQTPRYLIKTRGQQVTLSCSPISGHRSVSWYQQTPGQGLQFLFEYFSETQRNKGNFPGRFSGRQFSNSRSEMNVSTLELGDSALYLCASSFTPNTEAFFGQGTRLTVV.